This is a list of T cell receptor beta chains from one sample in a study of T cells in Graves' hyperthyroidism and ophthalmopathy. TCRdb analysed the multiplex PCR reads with MiXCR anew, one entry per CDR3 protein. Here the sample spans approximately 420,000 distinct CDR3 sequences, roughly 15% being singletons. Sequenced input: blood. All receptors come from a woman under 30 with Graves' hyperthyroidism. Each CDR3 is given with its conserved first and last residue. Fields, in order: clone size, J gene, D gene, V gene, CDR3 protein, CDR3 DNA. A D gene is named only where the DNA matches it firmly. The size field is filled for only some rows; it gives once, few, many or a size class.

clone size: many
J gene: TRBJ1-5
D gene: -
V gene: TRBV20-1
CDR3 protein: CSAREISNQPQHF
CDR3 DNA: TGCAGTGCTAGAGAGATTAGCAATCAGCCCCAGCATTTT

clone size: few
J gene: TRBJ2-2
D gene: TRBD2
V gene: TRBV19
CDR3 protein: CASRGTSGSEGELFF
CDR3 DNA: TGTGCCAGTAGAGGGACTAGCGGGAGTGAAGGGGAGCTGTTTTTT

clone size: many
J gene: TRBJ1-4
D gene: TRBD1
V gene: TRBV28
CDR3 protein: CASSRRGTGTIEKLFF
CDR3 DNA: TGTGCCAGCAGTCGAAGGGGGACAGGGACGATAGAAAAACTGTTTTTT

clone size: many
J gene: TRBJ2-1
D gene: TRBD2
V gene: TRBV30
CDR3 protein: CACSGLAGFNEQFF
CDR3 DNA: TGTGCCTGTTCCGGACTAGCGGGATTCAATGAGCAGTTCTTC

clone size: many
J gene: TRBJ2-5
D gene: TRBD1
V gene: TRBV12-3/TRBV12-4
CDR3 protein: CASSLKGTGKETQYF
CDR3 DNA: TGTGCCAGCAGTTTAAAGGGGACAGGGAAAGAGACCCAGTACTTC

clone size: many
J gene: TRBJ2-3
D gene: -
V gene: TRBV3-1
CDR3 protein: CASSQESYSTDTQYF
CDR3 DNA: TGTGCCAGCAGCCAAGAAAGCTATAGCACAGATACGCAGTATTTT

clone size: many
J gene: TRBJ2-3
D gene: -
V gene: TRBV4-2
CDR3 protein: CASSQDLTRTDTQYF
CDR3 DNA: TGTGCCAGCAGCCAAGACCTAACTCGCACAGATACGCAGTATTTT

clone size: many
J gene: TRBJ1-1
D gene: TRBD1
V gene: TRBV28
CDR3 protein: CASGEGAMNTEAFF
CDR3 DNA: TGTGCCAGCGGGGAGGGGGCTATGAACACTGAAGCTTTCTTT

clone size: many
J gene: TRBJ2-7
D gene: TRBD2
V gene: TRBV20-1
CDR3 protein: CSARDGRDPYEQYF
CDR3 DNA: TGCAGTGCTAGAGATGGGAGGGACCCCTACGAGCAGTACTTC

clone size: -
J gene: TRBJ2-7
D gene: TRBD1
V gene: TRBV6-1
CDR3 protein: CASSDPWTGGYEQYF
CDR3 DNA: TGTGCCAGCAGTGACCCCTGGACAGGGGGCTACGAGCAGTACTTC

clone size: -
J gene: TRBJ1-3
D gene: -
V gene: TRBV20-1
CDR3 protein: CSARDGSSAGGVYTIYF
CDR3 DNA: TGCAGTGCTAGAGATGGCTCGTCGGCGGGGGGGGTTTACACCATATATTTT

clone size: -
J gene: TRBJ2-1
D gene: -
V gene: TRBV6-2/TRBV6-3
CDR3 protein: CASTLPQVSGLVFF
CDR3 DNA: TGTGCCAGCACCCTACCCCAGGTTTCAGGGCTAGTCTTCTTC

clone size: many
J gene: TRBJ2-7
D gene: -
V gene: TRBV20-1
CDR3 protein: CSARDSRLALYEQYF
CDR3 DNA: TGCAGTGCTAGAGATAGCCGGCTAGCCCTATACGAGCAGTACTTC

clone size: -
J gene: TRBJ1-3
D gene: -
V gene: TRBV7-8
CDR3 protein: CASSYSRPGAGNTIYF
CDR3 DNA: TGTGCCAGCAGTTACTCGAGGCCAGGGGCTGGAAACACCATATATTTT

clone size: few
J gene: TRBJ2-3
D gene: TRBD1
V gene: TRBV9
CDR3 protein: CASSAGGTGTDTQYF
CDR3 DNA: TGTGCCAGCAGCGCCGGGGGGACAGGGACAGATACGCAGTATTTT

clone size: many
J gene: TRBJ2-7
D gene: TRBD2
V gene: TRBV6-1
CDR3 protein: CASSEWTSSTYEQYF
CDR3 DNA: TGTGCCAGCAGTGAGTGGACTAGCTCCACCTACGAGCAGTACTTC

clone size: -
J gene: TRBJ2-1
D gene: TRBD1
V gene: TRBV14
CDR3 protein: CASSQTRQGAQFF
CDR3 DNA: TGTGCCAGCAGCCAGACGCGACAGGGGGCACAGTTCTTC

clone size: many
J gene: TRBJ1-1
D gene: -
V gene: TRBV30
CDR3 protein: CAWSPTMGFQTEAFF
CDR3 DNA: TGTGCCTGGAGTCCGACCATGGGATTCCAAACTGAAGCTTTCTTT

clone size: many
J gene: TRBJ1-5
D gene: -
V gene: TRBV28
CDR3 protein: CASSGGGQPQHF
CDR3 DNA: TGTGCCAGCAGTGGAGGGGGACAGCCCCAGCATTTT

clone size: -
J gene: TRBJ2-2
D gene: TRBD2
V gene: TRBV12-3/TRBV12-4
CDR3 protein: CASSLGGGVGAGELFF
CDR3 DNA: TGTGCCAGCAGTTTGGGGGGAGGGGTTGGGGCCGGGGAGCTGTTTTTT

clone size: -
J gene: TRBJ1-1
D gene: TRBD1
V gene: TRBV9
CDR3 protein: CASSRAGTGINTEAFF
CDR3 DNA: TGTGCCAGCAGCAGAGCCGGGACAGGGATTAACACTGAAGCTTTCTTT

clone size: many
J gene: TRBJ1-2
D gene: -
V gene: TRBV7-2
CDR3 protein: CASSKTLRGYTF
CDR3 DNA: TGTGCCAGCAGCAAGACACTCCGGGGCTACACCTTC

clone size: many
J gene: TRBJ2-7
D gene: TRBD2
V gene: TRBV10-2
CDR3 protein: CASMSSGSTYEQYF
CDR3 DNA: TGCGCCAGCATGTCTAGCGGGAGCACCTACGAGCAGTACTTC

clone size: few
J gene: TRBJ1-1
D gene: -
V gene: TRBV19
CDR3 protein: CASSMGRNTEAFF
CDR3 DNA: TGTGCCAGTAGTATGGGCAGGAACACTGAAGCTTTCTTT

clone size: -
J gene: TRBJ1-5
D gene: TRBD1
V gene: TRBV10-2
CDR3 protein: CASSDLDRDQPQHF
CDR3 DNA: TGCGCCAGCAGTGACCTGGACAGGGATCAGCCCCAGCATTTT

clone size: many
J gene: TRBJ2-1
D gene: TRBD1
V gene: TRBV6-1
CDR3 protein: CTSSGTGDYNEQFF
CDR3 DNA: TGTACCAGCAGTGGGACAGGGGACTACAATGAGCAGTTCTTC

clone size: many
J gene: TRBJ2-3
D gene: -
V gene: TRBV2
CDR3 protein: CASSVDQQGDTQYF
CDR3 DNA: TGTGCCAGCAGTGTGGACCAGCAAGGAGATACGCAGTATTTT

clone size: many
J gene: TRBJ2-3
D gene: TRBD2
V gene: TRBV20-1
CDR3 protein: CSARVSGSTDTQYF
CDR3 DNA: TGCAGTGCTAGAGTTAGCGGGAGCACAGATACGCAGTATTTT

clone size: -
J gene: TRBJ2-7
D gene: TRBD2
V gene: TRBV20-1
CDR3 protein: CSARGAGEPIGTSKTYEQYF
CDR3 DNA: TGCAGTGCTAGAGGCGCGGGAGAGCCCATCGGGACTAGCAAAACCTACGAGCAGTACTTC

clone size: many
J gene: TRBJ2-7
D gene: -
V gene: TRBV6-1
CDR3 protein: CASSHSGQTYEQYF
CDR3 DNA: TGTGCCAGCAGCCACAGTGGACAAACCTACGAGCAGTACTTC

clone size: many
J gene: TRBJ2-5
D gene: TRBD2
V gene: TRBV6-1
CDR3 protein: CASSNTGGHGETQYF
CDR3 DNA: TGTGCCAGCAGCAACACGGGGGGGCACGGAGAGACCCAGTACTTC

clone size: few
J gene: TRBJ1-4
D gene: -
V gene: TRBV12-3/TRBV12-4
CDR3 protein: CASSPGRKGGVEKLFF
CDR3 DNA: TGTGCCAGCAGTCCCGGACGCAAGGGGGGGGTCGAAAAACTGTTTTTT

clone size: many
J gene: TRBJ1-2
D gene: -
V gene: TRBV6-1
CDR3 protein: CASSENGVTYGYTF
CDR3 DNA: TGTGCCAGCAGTGAGAACGGAGTAACCTATGGCTACACCTTC